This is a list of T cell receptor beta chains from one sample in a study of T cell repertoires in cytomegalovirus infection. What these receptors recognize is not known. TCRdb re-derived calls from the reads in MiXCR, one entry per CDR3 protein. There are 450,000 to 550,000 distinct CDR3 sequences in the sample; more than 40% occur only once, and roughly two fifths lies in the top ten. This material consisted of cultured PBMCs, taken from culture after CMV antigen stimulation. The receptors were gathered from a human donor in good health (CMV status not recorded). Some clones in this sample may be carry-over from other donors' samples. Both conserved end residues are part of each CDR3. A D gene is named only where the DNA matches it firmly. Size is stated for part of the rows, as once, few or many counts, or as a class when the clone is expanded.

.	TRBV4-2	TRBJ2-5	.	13	CAIQESPSKTQYF	TGTGCCATCCAGGAGAGCCCGTCAAAAACCCAGTACTTC
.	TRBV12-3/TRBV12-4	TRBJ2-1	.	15	CASTPGHQGYNEQFF	TGTGCCAGCACCCCTGGACATCAGGGGTACAATGAGCAGTTCTTC
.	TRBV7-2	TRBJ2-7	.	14	CASSPVKGSYEQYF	TGTGCCAGCAGCCCGGTCAAAGGGTCCTACGAGCAGTACTTC
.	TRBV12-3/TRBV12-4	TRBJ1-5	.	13	CASSVGVGQPQHF	TGTGCCAGCAGCGTGGGGGTCGGCCAGCCCCAGCATTTT
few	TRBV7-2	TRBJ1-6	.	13	CASSARGNSPLHF	TGTGCCAGCAGCGCCAGGGGTAACTCACCCCTCCACTTT
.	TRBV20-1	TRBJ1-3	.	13	CSACEGSGNTIYF	TGCAGTGCGTGTGAGGGCTCTGGAAACACCATATATTTT
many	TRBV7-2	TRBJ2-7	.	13	CASSLSGAYEQYF	TGTGCCAGCAGCTTGAGCGGAGCCTACGAGCAGTACTTC
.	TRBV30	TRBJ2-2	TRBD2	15	CAWSGLAANTGELFF	TGTGCCTGGAGTGGACTAGCGGCGAACACCGGGGAGCTGTTTTTT
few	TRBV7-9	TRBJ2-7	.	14	CASSLASMAHEQYF	TGTGCCAGCAGCTTGGCCTCTATGGCGCACGAGCAGTACTTC
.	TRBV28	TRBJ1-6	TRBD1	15	CASQGRTGHNSPLHF	TGTGCCAGCCAGGGCCGGACAGGTCATAATTCACCCCTCCACTTT
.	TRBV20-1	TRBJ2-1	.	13	CSAYAEGSNEQFF	TGCAGTGCCTACGCAGAAGGTAGTAATGAGCAGTTCTTC
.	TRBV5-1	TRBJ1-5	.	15	CASSLSSASNQPQHF	TGCGCCAGCAGCTTGTCATCAGCTAGCAATCAGCCCCAGCATTTT
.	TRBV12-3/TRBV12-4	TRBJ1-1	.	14	CASSTRLSGTEAFF	TGTGCCAGCAGTACCAGACTATCGGGCACTGAAGCTTTCTTT
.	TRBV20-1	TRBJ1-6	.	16	CSARENLGAGDSPLHF	TGCAGTGCTAGGGAAAACTTGGGGGCCGGGGATTCACCCCTCCACTTT
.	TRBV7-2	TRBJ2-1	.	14	CASSLVGWNNEQFF	TGTGCCAGCAGCTTAGTGGGCTGGAACAATGAGCAGTTCTTC
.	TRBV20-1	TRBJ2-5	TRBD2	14	CSAERGTSGETQYF	TGCAGTGCCGAGCGGGGGACCTCCGGAGAGACCCAGTACTTC
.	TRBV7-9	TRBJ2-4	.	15	CASSSGGLAKNIQYF	TGTGCCAGCAGCTCCGGCGGGCTAGCCAAAAACATTCAGTACTTC
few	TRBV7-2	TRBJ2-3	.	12	CASSFGEDTQYF	TGTGCCAGCAGCTTTGGGGAAGATACGCAGTATTTT